The 29 T cell receptor beta chains below come from one sample, sequenced in a study of cytomegalovirus exposure and HLA in healthy donors. Using immunoSEQ multiplex PCR, the repertoire was profiled, and TCRdb retains in-frame clones only, with some absent. The table has about 250,000 clones, over 75% seen once. Sequencing used PBMCs. These receptors originate from a man aged 18 to 29 in good health and CMV-seropositive.

The rearrangement joins TRBV29-1 to TRBJ1-2, with 12 positions matching TRBD1. Germline V gives CDR1 SQVTM, CDR2 ANQGSEA. The CDR3 covers 14 residues. The ends lost 6 bases at V and 8 bases at J; junction bases unmatched: 10. The CDR3, as DNA: TGCAGCGTCATCCGGGACAGGGGGCTCGGGGGCTACACCTTC. Protein: CSVIRDRGLGGYTF.

This chain uses TRBV19 with TRBJ1-1; D is unclear. The CDR3 runs 15 residues. CDR1 LNHDA and CDR2 SQIVND come from the germline V gene (reference sequence). V dropped 7 bases and J dropped 1 base, with 16 bases sitting between them. The CDR3 DNA reads as TGTGCCAGTAAATCAAAGACCAGGTGGAACACTGAAGCTTTCTTT. It yields the protein CASKSKTRWNTEAFF. Looking up the rest from reference TRBV19 and TRBJ1-1 gives the full variable domain: DGGITQSPKYLFRKEGQNVTLSCEQNLNHDAMYWYRQDPGQGLRLIYYSQIVNDFQKGDIAEGYSVSREKKESFPLTVTSAQKNPTAFYLCASKSKTRWNTEAFFGQGTRLTVV.

The chain recombines TRBV5-1 with TRBJ1-2, with TRBD1 identical over 7 bases. CDR3 length equals 14 residues. From germline, CDR1 is SGHRS and CDR2 YFSETQ. V shed 3 bases and J 5 bases; nucleotides not matched to a gene: 7. This CDR3 is CASSSAGGDYGYTF. CDR3 nucleotide sequence: TGCGCCAGCAGCTCGGCAGGGGGGGATTATGGCTACACCTTC.

J is TRBJ2-7 and V is TRBV6-5, with D tentatively TRBD2 (7 bases). The CDR3 totals 16 residues. Germline CDR1 is MNHEY and CDR2 is SVGAGI. V was pared by 4 bases and J by 3 bases, with 19 bases between. The CDR3 reads CASSFKQGGWGYEQYF. In nucleotides, the CDR3 is TGTGCCAGCAGTTTTAAACAGGGAGGGTGGGGCTACGAGCAGTACTTC.

The chain is built from TRBV7-2 and TRBJ2-1; 12 bases match TRBD2. This CDR3 is 17 amino acids long. Germline CDR1 is SGHTA and CDR2 is FQGNSA. V shed 5 bases, J shed 15 bases, and the junction held 20 bases outside the gene matches. Here the CDR3 reads CASSPLGLLAGGPSPFF. The CDR3 region has the DNA TGTGCCAGCAGCCCGCTCGGCCTTCTAGCGGGAGGGCCTTCACCGTTCTTC.

The chain links TRBV7-9 to TRBJ1-1; no reliable D call. Trimming removed 5 bases from V and 5 bases from J, with 12 bases in between. The germline gives CDR1 SEHNR, CDR2 FQNEAQ (reference sequence). The CDR3 loop spans 13 amino acids. The CDR3 sequence is CASSPVEGTEAFF. The CDR3 DNA reads as TGTGCCAGCAGCCCAGTGGAGGGAACTGAAGCTTTCTTT.

The chain recombines TRBV5-1 with TRBJ2-3; D perhaps matches TRBD1 (6 bases). The CDR3 spans 15 residues. Germline loops: CDR1 SGHRS, CDR2 YFSETQ. With 3 bases removed from V and 0 bases from J, the gap between germline ends came to 11 bases. The CDR3 coding sequence is TGCGCCAGCAGCTCACAGGGCCCAAGCACAGATACGCAGTATTTT. It specifies CASSSQGPSTDTQYF.

The chain joins TRBV6-5 to TRBJ2-5; D is ambiguous. Trimming cost V 4 bases and J 5 bases, with 8 bases left between them. CDR3 size: 12 residues. The V gene's germline CDR1 is MNHEY and CDR2 SVGAGI. CDR3 protein: CASSSPAETQYF. CDR3 in DNA: TGTGCCAGCAGTTCCCCAGCGGAGACCCAGTACTTC.

This chain links TRBV28 with TRBJ1-1, with D tentatively TRBD1 (5 bases). The CDR3 spans 14 residues. Germline CDR1 reads MDHEN; CDR2 reads SYDVKM. V was cut by 7 bases and J by 2 bases, with 14 bases left in between. The CDR3 sequence is CASTPVRTNTEAFF. The CDR3, as DNA: TGTGCCAGCACTCCTGTCAGGACAAACACTGAAGCTTTCTTT.

This clone appeared once. The CDR3 nucleotides are TGCGCCAGCAGGTCGACTAGCGGGAGGGCCTTCTCAGAGACCCAGTACTTC. The encoded protein is CASRSTSGRAFSETQYF. V is TRBV10-2 and J is TRBJ2-5, with 14 bases aligning to TRBD2. CDR1 and CDR2 (germline): WSHSY, SAAADI. This CDR3 comprises 17 residues. Trimming at V came to 6 bases and at J to 4 bases, leaving 10 bases not matched to a gene.

J is TRBJ2-6 and V is TRBV7-2, with D perhaps being TRBD1 or TRBD2 (5 bases each). V was trimmed by 1 base and J by 0 bases, leaving 10 bases between them. The germline V gene has CDR1 SGHTA and CDR2 FQGNSA. CDR3 length: 17 residues. The CDR3 coding sequence is TGTGCCAGCAGCTTAGGGGGGAGCACCTCTGGGGCCAACGTCCTGACTTTC. This codes for CASSLGGSTSGANVLTF.

The chain employs TRBV6-1 and TRBJ2-7, with TRBD2 as a possible D gene (5 bases). Trimming pared 1 base from V and 0 bases from J, leaving 7 bases between. The length of the CDR3 is 14 residues. The germline V gene has CDR1 MNHNS and CDR2 SASEGT. The DNA of the CDR3 is TGTGCCAGCAGTGAAGAAGGGAGCTCCTACGAGCAGTACTTC. Its translation is CASSEEGSSYEQYF.

The chain recombines TRBV27 with TRBJ2-7; TRBD2 aligns across 7 bases. V dropped 2 bases and J dropped 5; count of bases not matched to a gene: 6. This CDR3 comprises 14 residues. CDR1 is MNHEY, CDR2 SMNVEV, per germline (reference sequence). CDR3 DNA sequence: TGTGCCAGCAGTTTAAGTGGGAGGGCCCACGAGCAGTACTTC. Translating it yields CASSLSGRAHEQYF.

This chain links TRBV10-3 with TRBJ2-3; 8 positions match TRBD2. CDR3 length: 14 amino acids. J was trimmed by 2 bases and V by 7 bases; bases with no gene match: 5. Germline lookup yields CDR1 ENHRY and CDR2 SYGVKD. CDR3 in DNA: TGTGCCATCACCAGCGGGGGTTCCACAGATACGCAGTATTTT. It specifies CAITSGGSTDTQYF.

V usage is TRBV6-6 and J usage is TRBJ2-7; maybe TRBD2 (5 bases). CDR1 MNHNY and CDR2 SVGAGI come from the germline V gene (reference sequence). Trimming cost V 2 bases and J 1 base, with 9 bases left between them. CDR3 length: 14 residues. The CDR3 sequence: CASSYAGRSYEQYF. The CDR3 DNA is TGTGCCAGCAGTTACGCGGGTAGGTCCTACGAGCAGTACTTC.

The rearrangement joins TRBV10-3 to TRBJ2-7; D may be TRBD2 (6 bases). Germline loops: CDR1 ENHRY, CDR2 SYGVKD. The CDR3 totals 11 residues. Trimming pared 4 bases from V and 6 bases from J, leaving 7 bases between. The CDR3: CAISGGAEQYF. DNA of the CDR3: TGTGCCATCAGTGGCGGGGCCGAGCAGTACTTC.

CDR3 nucleotides: TGTGCCAGCAGCTTGGCTCGGGCAGGGTTTGGATATGGCTACACCTTC. Translated: CASSLARAGFGYGYTF. The gene calls are TRBV5-6 and TRBJ1-2; TRBD1 is a possible D gene (5 bases). Germline CDR1 and CDR2: SGHDT and YYEEEE. This CDR3 is 16 amino acids long. Trimming removed 0 bases from V and 5 bases from J, with 17 bases in between.

The V gene is TRBV2, the J gene TRBJ2-7, with D unresolved. The V gene's germline CDR1 is SNHLY and CDR2 FYNNEI. The length of the CDR3 is 12 residues. Deletions cut 6 bases from V and 4 bases from J, with 10 bases between. The CDR3 spells CASRVSGYEQYF. For the CDR3, the DNA is TGTGCCAGCAGGGTTAGTGGGTACGAGCAGTACTTC.

The count of this clone is one. The CDR3 DNA is TGTGCCAGCAGCGAGGGACTAGCGCACCAAGAGACCCAGTACTTC. Protein product: CASSEGLAHQETQYF. This sequence joins TRBV7-7 and TRBJ2-5; 10 bases fit TRBD2. Germline V gene lookup returns CDR1 SSHAT and CDR2 FNYEAQ (reference sequence). V shed 5 bases and J 0 bases; nucleotides not matched to a gene: 3. This CDR3 spans 15 amino acids.

DNA of the CDR3: TGCACCAGCAGCCAGACTAGCCCGGCGGGTACCGGGGAGCTGTTTTTT. The encoded protein is CTSSQTSPAGTGELFF. The chain is built from TRBV1 and TRBJ2-2; TRBD2 was called by the table and not checked on the DNA. TRBV1 is tagged as a pseudogene. This CDR3 is built from 16 residues.

The rearrangement joins TRBV6-5 to TRBJ2-2; the match to TRBD2 covers 8 bases. The CDR3 is made up of 14 amino acids. The ends lost 6 bases at V and 7 bases at J; junction bases unmatched: 7. Germline V gene sequence: CDR1 MNHEY, CDR2 SVGAGI. The CDR3 nucleotides read TGTGCCAGCAGATCTCCGGGAGGGGTCGGGGAGCTGTTTTTT. Amino acid sequence: CASRSPGGVGELFF.

The chain couples TRBV13 to TRBJ2-7; 8 nucleotides agree with TRBD2. V lost 4 bases to trimming and J lost 4 bases; unmatched junction nucleotides: 9. CDR3 length: 15 residues. Germline V gene lookup returns CDR1 PRHDT and CDR2 FYEKMQ (reference sequence). Here the CDR3 reads CASSYRTSMSYEQYF. The CDR3 DNA is TGTGCCAGCAGCTACAGGACTAGCATGAGTTACGAGCAGTACTTC.

This chain connects TRBV7-2 to TRBJ1-3, with D possibly being TRBD1 (5 bases). Trimming shortened V by 3 bases and J by 2 bases, and 11 bases separated the two germline ends. Germline values: CDR1 SGHTA, CDR2 FQGNSA. This CDR3 has 15 residues. The CDR3 reads CASSLGQGTGNTIYF. For the CDR3, the DNA is TGTGCCAGCAGCTTGGGGCAGGGTACTGGAAACACCATATATTTT.

V and J are TRBV28 and TRBJ1-4; 8 bases fit TRBD1. J gave up 4 bases and V 7 bases, and 17 bases lay outside the gene matches. The germline CDR1 and CDR2 sequences are MDHEN and SYDVKM. The CDR3 is 18 residues long. The CDR3 DNA follows: TGTGCCAGCACCAGAACGACAGGGGCCAACGACATTAATGAAAAACTGTTTTTT. It translates to CASTRTTGANDINEKLFF.

J is TRBJ2-7 and V is TRBV15; D possibly matches TRBD1 or TRBD2 (5 bases each). Looked up from germline, CDR1 is LNHNV and CDR2 is YYDKDF (reference sequence). The CDR3 is 14 residues long. V was trimmed by 0 bases and J by 7 bases, leaving 13 bases between them. The CDR3 nucleotides read TGTGCCACCAGCAGAGAGGGGGATTTGGGGGAGCAGTACTTC. Protein product: CATSREGDLGEQYF.

This chain links TRBV27 with TRBJ1-2; D gene ambiguous. The V and J ends lost 2 bases and 2 bases respectively, with 15 bases between them. The CDR3 sequence is 16 residues long. In germline, CDR1 is MNHEY, CDR2 SMNVEV (reference sequence). DNA for the CDR3: TGTGCCAGCAGTTTAGTAGGCCAGGTACAAAACTATGGCTACACCTTC. This sequence encodes CASSLVGQVQNYGYTF.

The rearrangement uses TRBV29-1 and TRBJ1-2; D gene ambiguous. CDR1 is SQVTM and CDR2 is ANQGSEA in the germline V gene. CDR3 size: 11 residues. The CDR3 region has the DNA TGCACTCCATGCGGGGTCTATGGCTACACCTTC. Its protein product is CTPCGVYGYTF.

The chain has TRBV27 and TRBJ1-2, with D maybe TRBD1 (5 bases). Germline CDR1 and CDR2: MNHEY and SMNVEV (reference sequence). The CDR3 contains 16 residues. Trimming took 2 bases from V and 0 from J, leaving 13 bases between them. The CDR3 sequence is CASSLRGRDPNYGYTF. The CDR3 region has the DNA TGTGCCAGCAGTTTACGCGGACGGGACCCTAACTATGGCTACACCTTC.

The V call is TRBV4-2, the J call TRBJ1-5; D not resolved. The CDR3 length is 17 residues. CDR1 is LGHNA, CDR2 YNFKEQ, per germline. Between the trimmed V and J ends, which lost 0 bases and 2 bases, there was a span of 14 bases. This chain's CDR3 is CASSQDEGWTGNQPQHF. The CDR3 nucleotides are TGTGCCAGCAGCCAAGATGAAGGGTGGACGGGCAATCAGCCCCAGCATTTT.